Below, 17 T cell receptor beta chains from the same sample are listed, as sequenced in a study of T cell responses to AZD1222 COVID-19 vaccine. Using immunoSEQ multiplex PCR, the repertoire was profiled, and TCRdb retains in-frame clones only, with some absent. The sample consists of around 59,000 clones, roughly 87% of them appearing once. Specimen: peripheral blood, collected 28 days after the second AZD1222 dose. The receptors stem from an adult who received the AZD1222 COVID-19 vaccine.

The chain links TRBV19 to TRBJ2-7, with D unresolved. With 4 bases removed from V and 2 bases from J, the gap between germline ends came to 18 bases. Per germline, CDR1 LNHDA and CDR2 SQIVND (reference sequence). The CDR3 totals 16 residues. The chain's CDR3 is CASSRLFGGTTYEQYF. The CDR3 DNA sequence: TGTGCCAGTAGTAGGCTTTTCGGCGGAACTACCTACGAGCAGTACTTC.

CDR3 DNA: TGCGCCAGCGCGGGGATCGGCCGGAATGAGCAGTTCTTC. Protein: CASAGIGRNEQFF. The chain joins TRBV10-1 to TRBJ2-1, with D possibly matching TRBD2 (6 bases). V was shortened by 8 bases and J by 7 bases, with 15 bases between the two germline ends. Per the germline V gene, CDR1 is WNHNN and CDR2 is SYGVQD (reference sequence). The CDR3 is 13 residues long.

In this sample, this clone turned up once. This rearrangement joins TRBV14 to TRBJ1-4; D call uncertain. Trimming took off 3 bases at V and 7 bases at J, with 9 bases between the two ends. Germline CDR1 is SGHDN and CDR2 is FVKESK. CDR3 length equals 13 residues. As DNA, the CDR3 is TGTGCCAGCAGCCAGTGGTCGGCTGAAAAACTGTTTTTT. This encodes CASSQWSAEKLFF.

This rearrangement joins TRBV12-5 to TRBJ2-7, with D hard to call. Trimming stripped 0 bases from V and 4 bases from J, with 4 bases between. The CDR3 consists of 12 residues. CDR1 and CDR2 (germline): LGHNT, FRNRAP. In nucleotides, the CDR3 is TGTGCTAGTGGTTTGGTACGGTACGAGCAGTACTTC. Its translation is CASGLVRYEQYF.

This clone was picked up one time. The CDR3, as DNA: TGTGCCAGTTACGACAGGGGCGACAATCAGCCCCAGCATTTT. This sequence encodes CASYDRGDNQPQHF. The chain recombines TRBV19 with TRBJ1-5; 8 nucleotides line up with TRBD1. The CDR3 is made up of 14 amino acids. Germline CDR1 LNHDA, CDR2 SQIVND (reference sequence). The trim removed 8 bases at V and 3 bases at J, leaving 6 bases unmatched.

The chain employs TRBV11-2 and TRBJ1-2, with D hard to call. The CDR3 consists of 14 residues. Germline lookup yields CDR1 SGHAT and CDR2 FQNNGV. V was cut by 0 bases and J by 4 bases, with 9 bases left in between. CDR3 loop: CASSLDTKVYGYTF. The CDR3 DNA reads TGTGCCAGCAGCTTAGATACCAAAGTCTATGGCTACACCTTC.

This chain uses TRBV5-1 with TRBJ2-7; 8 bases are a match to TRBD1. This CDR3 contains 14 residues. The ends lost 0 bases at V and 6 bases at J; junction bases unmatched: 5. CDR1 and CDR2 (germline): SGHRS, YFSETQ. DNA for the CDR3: TGCGCCAGCAGCTTGGCAGGACAGGGCCCCGAGCAGTACTTC. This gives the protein CASSLAGQGPEQYF.

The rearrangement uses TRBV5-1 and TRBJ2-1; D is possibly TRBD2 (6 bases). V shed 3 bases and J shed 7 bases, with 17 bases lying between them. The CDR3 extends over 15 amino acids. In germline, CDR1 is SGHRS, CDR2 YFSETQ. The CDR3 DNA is TGCGCCAGCAGCTCGGCCGGGACTTACATGAATGAGCAGTTCTTC. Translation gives CASSSAGTYMNEQFF. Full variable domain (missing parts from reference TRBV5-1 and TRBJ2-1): KAGVTQTPRYLIKTRGQQVTLSCSPISGHRSVSWYQQTPGQGLQFLFEYFSETQRNKGNFPGRFSGRQFSNSRSEMNVSTLELGDSALYLCASSSAGTYMNEQFFGPGTRLTVL.

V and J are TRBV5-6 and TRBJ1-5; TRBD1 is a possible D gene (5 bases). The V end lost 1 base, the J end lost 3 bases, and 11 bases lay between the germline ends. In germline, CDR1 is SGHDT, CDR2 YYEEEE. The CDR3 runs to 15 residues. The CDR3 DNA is TGTGCCAGCAGCTTGCTCGGGGGGTTCAATCAGCCCCAGCATTTT. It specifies CASSLLGGFNQPQHF.

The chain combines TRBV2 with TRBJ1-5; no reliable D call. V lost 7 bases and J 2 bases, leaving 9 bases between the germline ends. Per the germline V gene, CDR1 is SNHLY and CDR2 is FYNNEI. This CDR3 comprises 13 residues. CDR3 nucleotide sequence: TGTGCCAGCACCCCAAGGGGCAATCAGCCCCAGCATTTT. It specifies CASTPRGNQPQHF.

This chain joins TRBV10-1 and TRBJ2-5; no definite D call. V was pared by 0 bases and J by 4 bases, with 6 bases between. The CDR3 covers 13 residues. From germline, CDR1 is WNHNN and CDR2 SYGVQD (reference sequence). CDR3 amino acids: CASSESLGETQYF. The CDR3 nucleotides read TGCGCCAGCAGTGAGTCGTTAGGAGAGACCCAGTACTTC.

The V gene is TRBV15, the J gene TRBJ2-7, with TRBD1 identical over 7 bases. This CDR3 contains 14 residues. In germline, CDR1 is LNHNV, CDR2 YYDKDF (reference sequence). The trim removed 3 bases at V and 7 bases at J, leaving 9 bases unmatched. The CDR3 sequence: CATSRGTGVVEQYF. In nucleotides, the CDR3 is TGTGCCACCAGCAGGGGAACAGGGGTCGTGGAGCAGTACTTC.

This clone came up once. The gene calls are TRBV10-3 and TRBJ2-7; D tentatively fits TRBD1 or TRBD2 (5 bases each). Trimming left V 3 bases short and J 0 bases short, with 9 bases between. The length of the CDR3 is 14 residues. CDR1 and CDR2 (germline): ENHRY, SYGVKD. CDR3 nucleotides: TGTGCCATCAGTGAACGGGGCATCTCCTACGAGCAGTACTTC. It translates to CAISERGISYEQYF.

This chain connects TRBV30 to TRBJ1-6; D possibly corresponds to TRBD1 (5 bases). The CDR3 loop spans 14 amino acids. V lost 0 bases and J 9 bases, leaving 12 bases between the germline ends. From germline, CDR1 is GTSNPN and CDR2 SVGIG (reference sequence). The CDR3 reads CAWSVGREGSPLHF. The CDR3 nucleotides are TGTGCCTGGAGTGTTGGCAGGGAGGGTTCACCCCTCCACTTT.

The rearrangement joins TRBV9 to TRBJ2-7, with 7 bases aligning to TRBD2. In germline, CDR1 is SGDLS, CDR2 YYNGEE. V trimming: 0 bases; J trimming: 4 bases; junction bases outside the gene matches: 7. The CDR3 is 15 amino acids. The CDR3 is CASSVGAGVLYEQYF. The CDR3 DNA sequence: TGTGCCAGCAGCGTAGGTGCGGGAGTGCTTTACGAGCAGTACTTC.

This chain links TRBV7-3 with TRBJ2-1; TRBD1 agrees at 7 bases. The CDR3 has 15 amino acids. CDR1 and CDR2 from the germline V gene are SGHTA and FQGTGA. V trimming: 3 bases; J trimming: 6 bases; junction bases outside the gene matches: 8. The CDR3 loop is CASSLQGVPGNEQFF. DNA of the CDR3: TGTGCCAGCAGCTTGCAGGGGGTGCCTGGCAATGAGCAGTTCTTC.

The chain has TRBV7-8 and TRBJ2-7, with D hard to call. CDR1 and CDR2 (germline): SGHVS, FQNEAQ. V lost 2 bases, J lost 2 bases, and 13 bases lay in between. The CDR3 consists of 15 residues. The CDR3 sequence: CASSLRAQVPYEQYF. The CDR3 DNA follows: TGTGCCAGCAGCTTACGGGCCCAGGTTCCCTACGAGCAGTACTTC.